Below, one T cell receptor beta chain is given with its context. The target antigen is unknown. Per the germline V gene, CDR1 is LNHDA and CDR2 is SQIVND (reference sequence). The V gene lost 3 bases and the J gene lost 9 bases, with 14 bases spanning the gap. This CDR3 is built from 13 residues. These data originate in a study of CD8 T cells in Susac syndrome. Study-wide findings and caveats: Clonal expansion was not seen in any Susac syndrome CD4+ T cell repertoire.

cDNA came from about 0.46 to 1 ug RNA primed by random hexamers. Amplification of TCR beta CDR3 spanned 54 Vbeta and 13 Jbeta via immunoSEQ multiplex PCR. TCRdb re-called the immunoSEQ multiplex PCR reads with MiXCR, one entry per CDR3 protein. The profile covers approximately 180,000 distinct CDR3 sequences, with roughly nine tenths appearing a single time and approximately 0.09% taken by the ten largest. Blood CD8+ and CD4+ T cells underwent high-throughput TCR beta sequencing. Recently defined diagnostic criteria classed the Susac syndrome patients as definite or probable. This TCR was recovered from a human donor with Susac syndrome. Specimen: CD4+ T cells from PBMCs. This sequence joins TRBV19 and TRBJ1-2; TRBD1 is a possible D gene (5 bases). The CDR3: CASSIPGEHRYTF. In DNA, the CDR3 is TGTGCCAGTAGTATCCCGGGGGAGCACCGCTACACCTTC.